The 18 T cell receptor beta chains below all came from one sample that was sequenced in a study of blood T cell repertoires in COVID-19. Clones were sequenced by immunoSEQ multiplex PCR, and TCRdb holds only the in-frame ones, with some missing. The sample lists approximately 130,000 clones, 86% occurring once. Sequencing used peripheral blood. The receptors originated from a woman between 45 and 60 years old who had recovered from COVID-19.

This sequence joins TRBV11-2 and TRBJ2-5; maybe TRBD2 (6 bases). Trimming pared 1 base from V and 7 bases from J, leaving 13 bases between. The CDR3 runs 14 residues. Germline CDR1 and CDR2: SGHAT and FQNNGV. The CDR3 DNA reads as TGTGCCAGCAGCTTAGGCCTCAAGGAGGGGACCCAGTACTTC. It translates to CASSLGLKEGTQYF.

This clone was picked up a small number of times. V and J are TRBV19 and TRBJ2-2; possible D gene TRBD1, 6 bases. Between the trimmed V and J ends, which lost 1 base and 1 base, there was a span of 7 bases. CDR3 length: 15 amino acids. Germline V lookup: CDR1 LNHDA, CDR2 SQIVND (reference sequence). CDR3 DNA sequence: TGTGCCAGTAGTATAGTGACAGGGAACACCGGGGAGCTGTTTTTT. It codes for CASSIVTGNTGELFF.

The chain has TRBV2 and TRBJ2-7; D call uncertain. Per the germline V gene, CDR1 is SNHLY and CDR2 is FYNNEI. The CDR3 length is 15 residues. V was pared by 9 bases and J by 3 bases, with 21 bases between. In DNA, the CDR3 is TGTGCCAGTAAAGAGCGACTGGCTGCCAGCTACGAGCAGTACTTC. As protein: CASKERLAASYEQYF.

This clone was seen a single time. This chain uses TRBV20-1 with TRBJ1-1; 8 bases agree with TRBD1. V lost 3 bases, J lost 1 base, and 7 bases stayed unmatched. The germline gives CDR1 DFQATT, CDR2 SNEGSKA (reference sequence). The CDR3 spans 15 residues. CDR3 DNA: TGCAGTGCTAGTCCAGACGACAGGGGGAACACTGAAGCTTTCTTT. Translating gives CSASPDDRGNTEAFF.

This sequence joins TRBV5-1 and TRBJ1-2, with TRBD1 matching 8 bases. Losses at the gene ends were 4 bases for V and 4 bases for J; bases not matched to a gene: 3. Germline assignment: CDR1 SGHRS and CDR2 YFSETQ. CDR3 size: 13 residues. The CDR3 protein is CASSQTGAYGYTF. The DNA for the CDR3 is TGCGCCAGCAGCCAGACAGGGGCCTATGGCTACACCTTC. The variable domain in full, completed from reference TRBV5-1 and TRBJ1-2, reads KAGVTQTPRYLIKTRGQQVTLSCSPISGHRSVSWYQQTPGQGLQFLFEYFSETQRNKGNFPGRFSGRQFSNSRSEMNVSTLELGDSALYLCASSQTGAYGYTFGSGTRLTVV.

The V gene is TRBV5-6, the J gene TRBJ2-7; D is uncertain. With 0 bases removed from V and 2 bases from J, the gap between germline ends came to 9 bases. CDR1 and CDR2 from the germline V gene are SGHDT and YYEEEE. The CDR3 is made up of 14 amino acids. The CDR3 protein is CASSLGQSTYEQYF. CDR3 bases: TGTGCCAGCAGCTTGGGACAATCAACCTACGAGCAGTACTTC.

The chain joins TRBV7-8 to TRBJ1-1; D perhaps matches TRBD1 (6 bases). CDR3 length: 15 amino acids. Per germline, CDR1 SGHVS and CDR2 FQNEAQ. The V gene lost 5 bases and the J gene lost 0 bases, with 13 bases spanning the gap. The CDR3 loop is CASSVQQGVNTEAFF. For the CDR3, the DNA is TGTGCCAGCAGCGTACAACAGGGCGTGAACACTGAAGCTTTCTTT.

The chain joins TRBV6-2 or TRBV6-3 to TRBJ1-1; no firm D call. Deletions cut 4 bases from V and 11 bases from J, with 14 bases between. This CDR3 spans 12 amino acids. Germline lookup yields CDR1 MNHEY and CDR2 SVGEGT. CDR3 sequence reads: CASSSESGRAFF. As DNA, the CDR3 is TGTGCCAGCAGTTCCGAATCGGGGAGGGCTTTCTTT.

The chain uses TRBV28 and TRBJ1-2, with D tentatively TRBD1 (5 bases). Trimming cost V 7 bases and J 8 bases, with 14 bases left between them. CDR1 and CDR2 (germline): MDHEN, SYDVKM. The CDR3 is 12 amino acids. The CDR3 region is CASNIGAGGYTF. The DNA for the CDR3 is TGTGCCAGCAATATTGGGGCGGGAGGCTACACCTTC.

V is TRBV30 and J is TRBJ2-1, with 8 bases fitting TRBD2. V was clipped by 4 bases and J by 7 bases; unmatched bases: 12. The CDR3 has 15 amino acids. CDR1 is GTSNPN and CDR2 is SVGIG in the germline V gene (reference sequence). The DNA for the CDR3 is TGTGCCTGGAAGATCAGCGGGGGTACTAGGAATGAGCAGTTCTTC. This codes for CAWKISGGTRNEQFF.

This clone was seen only a few times. The J gene is TRBJ2-1, the V gene TRBV4-1, with TRBD1 matching 9 bases. The junction had 10 bases not matched to a gene; V was cut back by 8 bases and J by 5 bases. The CDR3 has 15 amino acids. Germline CDR1 reads MGHRA; CDR2 reads YSYEKL. CDR3 in DNA: TGCGCCAGCGGACTAAGAGGGACAGGGAACAATGAGCAGTTCTTC. Protein product: CASGLRGTGNNEQFF.

The rearrangement links TRBV30 to TRBJ2-7; 12 bases are a match to TRBD2. With V trimmed by 3 bases and J by 2 bases, 14 bases remained unmatched. The germline CDR1 and CDR2 sequences are GTSNPN and SVGIG (reference sequence). The CDR3 totals 18 residues. The CDR3, as DNA: TGTGCCTGGAGCCGACTAGCGGGAGCATACGGGCACCCCTACGAGCAGTACTTC. Protein sequence: CAWSRLAGAYGHPYEQYF.

Turning to this clone: Other DNA sequences of this sample code for an identical CDR3. The chain is built from TRBV11-3 and TRBJ1-1, with D maybe TRBD1 (5 bases). Trimming cost V 2 bases and J 2 bases, with 6 bases left between them. The CDR3 is 13 amino acids. Germline loops: CDR1 SGHNT, CDR2 YENEEA. The CDR3 region is CASSLQGNTEAFF. CDR3 in DNA: TGTGCCAGCAGCTTACAGGGCAACACTGAAGCTTTCTTT.

This rearrangement joins TRBV28 to TRBJ2-4, with D possibly matching TRBD1 (7 bases). The germline V gene has CDR1 MDHEN and CDR2 SYDVKM. The V end lost 6 bases, the J end lost 0 bases, and 12 bases lay between the germline ends. There are 15 residues in the CDR3. The CDR3 spells CASSLQGGAKNIQYF. The DNA of the CDR3 is TGTGCCAGCAGCCTCCAGGGGGGAGCCAAAAACATTCAGTACTTC.

This clone is categorized as medium-sized. The chain joins TRBV6-5 to TRBJ1-1, with D tentatively TRBD1 (5 bases). The CDR3 spans 14 residues. Germline V gene lookup returns CDR1 MNHEY and CDR2 SVGAGI. Between the trimmed V and J ends, which lost 6 bases and 0 bases, there was a span of 11 bases. CDR3 loop: CASRETVMNTEAFF. The DNA of the CDR3 is TGTGCCAGCAGAGAGACAGTAATGAACACTGAAGCTTTCTTT.

The rearrangement links TRBV4-1 to TRBJ2-1, with TRBD2 matching over 10 bases. CDR1 and CDR2 from the germline V gene are MGHRA and YSYEKL. J lost 4 bases, V lost 5 bases, and 8 bases had no gene match. The CDR3 has 16 residues. The CDR3 bases are TGCGCCAGCAGCTCAACTACTAGCGGGGCGTACAATGAGCAGTTCTTC. It specifies CASSSTTSGAYNEQFF.

This rearrangement joins TRBV5-1 to TRBJ2-1; D may be TRBD2 (5 bases). CDR1 and CDR2 from the germline V gene are SGHRS and YFSETQ. Trimming pared 6 bases from V and 0 bases from J, leaving 19 bases between. This CDR3 comprises 17 residues. CDR3 in DNA: TGCGCCAGCACTCAGTTAGTGGTGGGGAGCTCCTACAATGAGCAGTTCTTC. Translation gives CASTQLVVGSSYNEQFF. Drawing the rest from reference TRBV5-1 and TRBJ2-1, the complete variable domain is KAGVTQTPRYLIKTRGQQVTLSCSPISGHRSVSWYQQTPGQGLQFLFEYFSETQRNKGNFPGRFSGRQFSNSRSEMNVSTLELGDSALYLCASTQLVVGSSYNEQFFGPGTRLTVL.

J is TRBJ2-6 and V is TRBV18; D is possibly TRBD1 (6 bases). CDR1 is KGHSH and CDR2 is LQKENI in the germline V gene. The V and J ends lost 4 bases and 0 bases respectively, with 13 bases between them. This CDR3 region has 17 residues. CDR3 amino acids: CASSQYRDNSGANVLTF. CDR3 nucleotide sequence: TGTGCCAGCTCACAATACAGGGACAACTCTGGGGCCAACGTCCTGACTTTC.